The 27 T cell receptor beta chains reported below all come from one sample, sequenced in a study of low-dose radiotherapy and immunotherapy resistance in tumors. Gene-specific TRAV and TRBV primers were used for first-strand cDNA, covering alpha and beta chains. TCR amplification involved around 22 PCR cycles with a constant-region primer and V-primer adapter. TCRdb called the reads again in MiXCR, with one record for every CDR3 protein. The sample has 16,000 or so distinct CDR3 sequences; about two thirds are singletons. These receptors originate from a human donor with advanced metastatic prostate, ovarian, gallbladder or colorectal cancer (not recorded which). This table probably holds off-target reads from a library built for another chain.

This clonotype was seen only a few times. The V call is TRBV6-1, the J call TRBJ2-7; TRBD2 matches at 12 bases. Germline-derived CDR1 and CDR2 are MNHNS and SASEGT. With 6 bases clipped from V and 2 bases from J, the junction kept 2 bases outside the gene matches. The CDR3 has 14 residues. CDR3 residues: CASSGLAGTYEQYF. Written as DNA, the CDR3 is TGTGCCAGCAGCGGACTAGCGGGGACCTACGAGCAGTACTTC.

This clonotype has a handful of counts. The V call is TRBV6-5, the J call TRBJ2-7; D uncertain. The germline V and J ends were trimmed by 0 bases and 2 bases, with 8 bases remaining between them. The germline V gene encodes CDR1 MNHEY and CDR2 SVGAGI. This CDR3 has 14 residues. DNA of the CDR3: TGTGCCAGCAGTTACTCGCGAATCCCCTACGAGCAGTACTTC. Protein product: CASSYSRIPYEQYF.

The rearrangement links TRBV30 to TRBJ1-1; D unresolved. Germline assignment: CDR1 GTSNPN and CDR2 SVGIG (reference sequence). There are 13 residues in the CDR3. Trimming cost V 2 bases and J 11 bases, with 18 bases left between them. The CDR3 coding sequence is TGTGCCTGGAGTTCGGAGGCCGGTCGCTCGGCTTTCTTT. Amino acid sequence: CAWSSEAGRSAFF.

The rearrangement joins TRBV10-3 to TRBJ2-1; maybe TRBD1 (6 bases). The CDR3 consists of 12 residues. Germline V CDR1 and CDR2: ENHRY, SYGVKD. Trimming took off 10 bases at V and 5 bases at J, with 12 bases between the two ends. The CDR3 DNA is TGTGCCACTACCGGGACAAACAATGAGCAGTTCTTC. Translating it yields CATTGTNNEQFF.

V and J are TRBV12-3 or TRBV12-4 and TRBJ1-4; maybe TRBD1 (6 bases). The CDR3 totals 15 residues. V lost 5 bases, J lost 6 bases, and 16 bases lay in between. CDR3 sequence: CASSKRGGAYEKLFF. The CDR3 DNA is TGTGCCAGCAGTAAGCGAGGGGGGGCCTATGAAAAACTGTTTTTT.

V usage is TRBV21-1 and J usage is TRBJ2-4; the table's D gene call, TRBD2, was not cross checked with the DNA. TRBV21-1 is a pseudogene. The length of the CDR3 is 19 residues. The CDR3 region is CASSTLAGAGARAKNIQYF. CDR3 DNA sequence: TGTGCCAGCAGCACATTAGCGGGTGCAGGGGCACGAGCCAAAAACATTCAGTACTTC.

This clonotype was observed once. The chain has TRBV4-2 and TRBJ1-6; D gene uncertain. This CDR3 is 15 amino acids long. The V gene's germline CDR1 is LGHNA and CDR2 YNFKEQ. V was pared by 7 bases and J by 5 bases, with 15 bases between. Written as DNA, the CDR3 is TGTGCCAGCACCTGGGGAAGACGGGATAATTCACCCCTCCACTTT. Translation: CASTWGRRDNSPLHF.

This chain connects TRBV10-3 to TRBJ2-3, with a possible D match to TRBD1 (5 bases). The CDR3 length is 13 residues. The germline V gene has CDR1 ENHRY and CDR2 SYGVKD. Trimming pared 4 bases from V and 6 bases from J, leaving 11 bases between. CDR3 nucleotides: TGTGCCATCAGTGGACAGCCCGAGGATACGCAGTATTTT. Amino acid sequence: CAISGQPEDTQYF.

The DNA of the CDR3 is TGCGCCAGCAGACTCGACAAAGACCTGTACAATGAGCAGTTCTTC. The encoded protein is CASRLDKDLYNEQFF. V usage is TRBV5-1 and J usage is TRBJ2-1; D remains ambiguous. This CDR3 contains 15 residues. Germline V lookup: CDR1 SGHRS, CDR2 YFSETQ. The V end lost 5 bases, the J end lost 4 bases, and 16 bases lay between the germline ends.

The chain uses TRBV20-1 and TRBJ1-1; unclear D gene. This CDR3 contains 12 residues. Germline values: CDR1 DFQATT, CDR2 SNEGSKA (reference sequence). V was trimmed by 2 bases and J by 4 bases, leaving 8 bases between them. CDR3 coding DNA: TGCAGTGCTAGACCAGTCATCACTGAAGCTTTCTTT. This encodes CSARPVITEAFF.

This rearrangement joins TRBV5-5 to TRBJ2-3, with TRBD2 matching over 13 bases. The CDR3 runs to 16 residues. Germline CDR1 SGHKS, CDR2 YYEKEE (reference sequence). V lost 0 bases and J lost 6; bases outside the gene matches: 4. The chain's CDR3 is CASSLAGLAGRDTQYF. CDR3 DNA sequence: TGTGCCAGCAGCTTGGCGGGACTAGCGGGAAGGGATACGCAGTATTTT.

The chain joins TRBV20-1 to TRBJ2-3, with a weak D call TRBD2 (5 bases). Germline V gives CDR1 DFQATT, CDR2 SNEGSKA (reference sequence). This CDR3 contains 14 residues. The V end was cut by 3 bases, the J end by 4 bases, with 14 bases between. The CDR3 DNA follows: TGCAGTGCTAGTAAACTAGGGATGGCAGATACGCAGTATTTT. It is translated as CSASKLGMADTQYF.

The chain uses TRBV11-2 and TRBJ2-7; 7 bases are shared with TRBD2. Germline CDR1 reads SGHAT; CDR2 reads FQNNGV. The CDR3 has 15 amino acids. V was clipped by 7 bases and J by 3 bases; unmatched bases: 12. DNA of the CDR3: TGTGCCAGCAACCACCCACTAGCGCGGATCTACGAGCAGTACTTC. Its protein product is CASNHPLARIYEQYF.

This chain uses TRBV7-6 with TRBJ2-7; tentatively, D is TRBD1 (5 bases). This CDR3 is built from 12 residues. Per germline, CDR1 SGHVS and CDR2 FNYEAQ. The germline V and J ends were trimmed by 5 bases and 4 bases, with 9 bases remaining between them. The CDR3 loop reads CASSMTAYEQYF. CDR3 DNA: TGTGCCAGCAGCATGACAGCTTACGAGCAGTACTTC.

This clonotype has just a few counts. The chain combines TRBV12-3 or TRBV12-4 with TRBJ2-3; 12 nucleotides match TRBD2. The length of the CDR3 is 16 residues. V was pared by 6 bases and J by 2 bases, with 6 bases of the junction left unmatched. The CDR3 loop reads CASSSTSGGHTDTQYF. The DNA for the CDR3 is TGTGCCAGCAGCTCAACTAGCGGGGGGCACACAGATACGCAGTATTTT.

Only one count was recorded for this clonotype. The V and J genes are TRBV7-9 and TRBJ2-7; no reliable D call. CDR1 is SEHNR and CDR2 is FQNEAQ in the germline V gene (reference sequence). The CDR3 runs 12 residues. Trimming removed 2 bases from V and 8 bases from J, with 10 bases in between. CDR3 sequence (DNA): TGTGCCAGCAGCTTATCTGACACCCAGCAGTACTTC. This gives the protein CASSLSDTQQYF.

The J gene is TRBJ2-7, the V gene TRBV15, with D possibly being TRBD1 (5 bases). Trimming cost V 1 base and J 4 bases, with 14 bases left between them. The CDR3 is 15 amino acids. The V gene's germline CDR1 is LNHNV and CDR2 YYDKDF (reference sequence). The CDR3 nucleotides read TGTGCCACCAGCAGAGGGAGTGGGGCAGGGTACGAGCAGTACTTC. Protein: CATSRGSGAGYEQYF.

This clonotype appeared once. The CDR3 sequence: CASSLGQPNSPLHF. CDR3 DNA sequence: TGTGCCAGCAGCTTAGGACAGCCTAATTCACCCCTCCACTTT. The V and J genes are TRBV7-9 and TRBJ1-6, with a tentative D call TRBD1 (5 bases). Trimming took 1 base from V and 6 from J, leaving 7 bases between them. CDR1 and CDR2 (germline): SEHNR, FQNEAQ (reference sequence). The CDR3 consists of 14 residues.

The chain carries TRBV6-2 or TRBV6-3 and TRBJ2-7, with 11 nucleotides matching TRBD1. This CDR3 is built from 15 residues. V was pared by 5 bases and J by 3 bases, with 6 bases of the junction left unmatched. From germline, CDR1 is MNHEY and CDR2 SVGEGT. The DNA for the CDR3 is TGTGCCAGCAGTGAGCGGACAGGGGGCATCTACGAGCAGTACTTC. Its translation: CASSERTGGIYEQYF.

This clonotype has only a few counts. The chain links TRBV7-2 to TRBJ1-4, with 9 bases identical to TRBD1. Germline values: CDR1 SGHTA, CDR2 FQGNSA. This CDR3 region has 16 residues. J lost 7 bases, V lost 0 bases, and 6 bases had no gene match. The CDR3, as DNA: TGTGCCAGCAGCTTAGCGGGACAGGGTATCGGTGAAAAACTGTTTTTT. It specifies CASSLAGQGIGEKLFF.

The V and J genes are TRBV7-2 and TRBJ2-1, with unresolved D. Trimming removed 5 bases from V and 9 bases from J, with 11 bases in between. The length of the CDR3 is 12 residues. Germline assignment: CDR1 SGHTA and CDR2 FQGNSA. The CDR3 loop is CASSVTTFEQFF. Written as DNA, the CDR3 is TGTGCCAGCAGCGTGACGACCTTTGAGCAGTTCTTC. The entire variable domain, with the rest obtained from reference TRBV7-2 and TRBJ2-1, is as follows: GAGVSQSPSNKVTEKGKDVELRCDPISGHTALYWYRQSLGQGLEFLIYFQGNSAPDKSGLPSDRFSAERTGGSVSTLTIQRTQQEDSAVYLCASSVTTFEQFFGPGTRLTVL.

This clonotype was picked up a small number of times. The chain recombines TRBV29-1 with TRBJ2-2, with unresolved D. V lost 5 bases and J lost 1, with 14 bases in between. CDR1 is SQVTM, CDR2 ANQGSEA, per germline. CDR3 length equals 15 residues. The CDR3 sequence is CSVSTGMQNTGELFF. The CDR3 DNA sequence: TGCAGCGTTTCAACGGGCATGCAGAACACCGGGGAGCTGTTTTTT.

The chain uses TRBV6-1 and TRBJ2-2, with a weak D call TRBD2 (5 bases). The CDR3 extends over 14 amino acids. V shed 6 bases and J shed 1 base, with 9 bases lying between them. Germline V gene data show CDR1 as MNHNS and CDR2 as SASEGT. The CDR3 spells CASSKGGNTGELFF. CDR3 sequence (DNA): TGTGCCAGCAGCAAAGGAGGGAACACCGGGGAGCTGTTTTTT.

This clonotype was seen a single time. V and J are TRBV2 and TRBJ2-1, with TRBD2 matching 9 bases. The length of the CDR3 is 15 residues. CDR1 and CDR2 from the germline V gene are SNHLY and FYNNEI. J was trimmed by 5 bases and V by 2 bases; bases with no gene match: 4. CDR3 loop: CASSELGLANNEQFF. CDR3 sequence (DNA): TGTGCCAGCAGTGAACTAGGACTAGCGAACAATGAGCAGTTCTTC.

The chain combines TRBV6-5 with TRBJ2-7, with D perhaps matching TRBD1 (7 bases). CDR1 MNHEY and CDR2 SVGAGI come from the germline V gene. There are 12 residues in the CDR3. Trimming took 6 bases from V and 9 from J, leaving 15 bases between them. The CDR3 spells CASSDRVRGQYF. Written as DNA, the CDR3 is TGTGCCAGCAGCGACAGGGTGCGGGGGCAGTACTTC.

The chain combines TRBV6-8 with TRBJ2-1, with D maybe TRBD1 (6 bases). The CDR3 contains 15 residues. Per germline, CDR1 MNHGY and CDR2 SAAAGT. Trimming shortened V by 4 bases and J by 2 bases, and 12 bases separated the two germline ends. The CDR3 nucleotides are TGTGCCAGCAGTTCTTTAGGGGGAACCTACAATGAGCAGTTCTTC. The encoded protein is CASSSLGGTYNEQFF.

The CDR3, as DNA: TGCAGTGCTCCAGACATTCGGAACTACGAGCAGTACTTC. Encoded protein: CSAPDIRNYEQYF. The V call is TRBV20-1, the J call TRBJ2-7; no clear D. CDR1 DFQATT and CDR2 SNEGSKA come from the germline V gene (reference sequence). This CDR3 spans 13 amino acids. Trimming removed 5 bases from V and 3 bases from J, with 14 bases in between.